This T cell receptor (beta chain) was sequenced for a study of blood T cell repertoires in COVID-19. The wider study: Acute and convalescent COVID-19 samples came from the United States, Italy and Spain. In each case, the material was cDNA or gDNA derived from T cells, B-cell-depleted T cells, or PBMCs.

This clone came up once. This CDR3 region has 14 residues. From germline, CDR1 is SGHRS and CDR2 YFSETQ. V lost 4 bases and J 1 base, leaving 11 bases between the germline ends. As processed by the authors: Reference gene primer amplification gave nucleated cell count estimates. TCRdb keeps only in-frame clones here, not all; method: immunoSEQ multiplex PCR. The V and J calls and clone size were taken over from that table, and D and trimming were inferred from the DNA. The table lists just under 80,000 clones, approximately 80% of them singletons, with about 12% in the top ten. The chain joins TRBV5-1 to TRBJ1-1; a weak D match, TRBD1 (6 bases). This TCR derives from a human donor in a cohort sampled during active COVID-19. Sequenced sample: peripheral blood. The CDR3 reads CASSVTGENTEAFF. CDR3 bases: TGCGCCAGCAGCGTGACAGGAGAGAACACTGAAGCTTTCTTT.